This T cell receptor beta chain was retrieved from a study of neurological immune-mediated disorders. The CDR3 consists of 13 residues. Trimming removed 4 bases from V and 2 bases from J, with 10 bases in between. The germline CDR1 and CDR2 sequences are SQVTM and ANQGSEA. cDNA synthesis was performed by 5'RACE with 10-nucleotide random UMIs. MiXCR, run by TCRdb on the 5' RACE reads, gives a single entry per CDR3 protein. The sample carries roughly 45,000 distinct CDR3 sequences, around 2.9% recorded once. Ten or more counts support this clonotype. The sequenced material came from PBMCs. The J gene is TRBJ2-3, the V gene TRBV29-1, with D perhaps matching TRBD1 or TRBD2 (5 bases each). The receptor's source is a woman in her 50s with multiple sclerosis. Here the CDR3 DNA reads TGCAGCGTTGCCGAGGGGTCCACAGATACGCAGTATTTT. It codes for CSVAEGSTDTQYF.